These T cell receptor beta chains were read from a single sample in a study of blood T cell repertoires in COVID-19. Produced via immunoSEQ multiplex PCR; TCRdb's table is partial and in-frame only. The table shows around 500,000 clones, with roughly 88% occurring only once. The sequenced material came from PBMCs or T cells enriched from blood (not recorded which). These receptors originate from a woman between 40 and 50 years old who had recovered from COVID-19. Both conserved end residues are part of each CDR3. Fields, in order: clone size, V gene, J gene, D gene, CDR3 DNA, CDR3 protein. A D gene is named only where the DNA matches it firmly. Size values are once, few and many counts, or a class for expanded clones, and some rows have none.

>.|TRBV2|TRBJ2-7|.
TGTGCCAGCAAGGTTGCCGGGGACGAGCAGTACTTC
CASKVAGDEQYF
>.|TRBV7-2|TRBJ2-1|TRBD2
TGTGCCAGCAGCCGGCAGGTTAGCGGGAAATACAATGAGCAGTTCTTC
CASSRQVSGKYNEQFF
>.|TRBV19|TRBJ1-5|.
TGTGCCAGTAAGGGGAGGCCCGGGGCCCCCAATCAGCCCCAGCATTTT
CASKGRPGAPNQPQHF
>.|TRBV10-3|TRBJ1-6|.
TGTGCCATCAGCGTCGGACAAGATAATTCACCCCTCCACTTT
CAISVGQDNSPLHF
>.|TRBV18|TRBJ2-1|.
TGTGCCAGCTCACCGGAGGCTTGGCATGAGCAGTTCTTC
CASSPEAWHEQFF
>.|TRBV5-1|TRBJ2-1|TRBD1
TGCGCCAGCAGCGTACCAACAGGGGTTGGGTCCAATGAGCAGTTCTTC
CASSVPTGVGSNEQFF
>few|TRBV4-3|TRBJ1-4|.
TGCGCCAGCAGCCCCCGGCCCCCTGGGAGTGGTGAAAAACTGTTTTTT
CASSPRPPGSGEKLFF
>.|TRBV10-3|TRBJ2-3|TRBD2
TGTGCCATCAGCTCTAGCGGGGTCACAGATACGCAGTATTTT
CAISSSGVTDTQYF
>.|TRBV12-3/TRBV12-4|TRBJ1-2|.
TGTGCCAGCAGTCCTGGCGAGGCTTGGGGCTACACCTTC
CASSPGEAWGYTF
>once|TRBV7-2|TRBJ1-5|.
TGTGCCAGCAGCCCGGCGGGGGTAGGCAATCAGCCCCAGCATTTT
CASSPAGVGNQPQHF
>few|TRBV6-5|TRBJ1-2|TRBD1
TGTGCCAGCAGTTACTCGACAGGGTTTGGCTACACCTTC
CASSYSTGFGYTF
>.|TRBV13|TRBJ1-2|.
TGTGCCAGCAGCTCTCTTGCAGGGAACTATGGCTACACCTTC
CASSSLAGNYGYTF
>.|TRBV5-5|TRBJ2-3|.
TGTGCCAGCAGCTTGGTAGGGGTTGTCCCAGATACGCAGTATTTT
CASSLVGVVPDTQYF
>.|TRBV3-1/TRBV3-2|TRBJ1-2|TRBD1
TGTGCCAGCAGCCAAAGAGGGGGAACAGGGGGAAACTATGGCTACACCTTC
CASSQRGGTGGNYGYTF
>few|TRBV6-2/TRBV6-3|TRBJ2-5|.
TGTGCCAGCAGTTACAATTCCGGTGGTTGGGGAGGACAAGAGACCCAGTACTTC
CASSYNSGGWGGQETQYF
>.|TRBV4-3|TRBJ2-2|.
TGCGCCAGCAGCCAAGAGGGCCACACCGGGGAGCTGTTTTTT
CASSQEGHTGELFF
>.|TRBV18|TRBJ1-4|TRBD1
TGTGCCAGCTCACCAAATTGGGGACAGGGCGGTGAAAAACTGTTTTTT
CASSPNWGQGGEKLFF
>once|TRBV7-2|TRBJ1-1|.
TGTGCCAGCAGCTTAGTTCACTCCGTGAACACTGAAGCTTTCTTT
CASSLVHSVNTEAFF
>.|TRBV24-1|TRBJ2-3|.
TGTGCCACCAGTGGTACGGAGGGACCAGATACGCAGTATTTT
CATSGTEGPDTQYF
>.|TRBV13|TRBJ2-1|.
TGTGCCAGCAGCTTCGGTTACAATGAGCAGTTCTTC
CASSFGYNEQFF
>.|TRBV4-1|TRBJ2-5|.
TGCGCCAGCAGCCCCAGACCGGGATCCCAAGAGACCCAGTACTTC
CASSPRPGSQETQYF
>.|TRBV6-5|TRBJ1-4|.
TGTGCCAGCAGTTACTTCCAGGGTGGTGAAAAACTGTTTTTT
CASSYFQGGEKLFF
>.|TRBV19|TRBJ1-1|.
TGTGCCAGTAGTCCCCGGGACATCTGGAACACTGAAGCTTTCTTT
CASSPRDIWNTEAFF
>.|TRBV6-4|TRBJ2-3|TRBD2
TGTGCCAGCAGTCGAGCGGGAGTCACAGATACGCAGTATTTT
CASSRAGVTDTQYF
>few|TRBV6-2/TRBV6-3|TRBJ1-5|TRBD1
TGTGCCAGCAGTCCCCTCGGACAGGGTGGACAGCCCCAGCATTTT
CASSPLGQGGQPQHF
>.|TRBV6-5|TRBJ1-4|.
TGTGCCAGCAGTTACAGCGGGGGCAAGAGTGAAAAACTGTTTTTT
CASSYSGGKSEKLFF
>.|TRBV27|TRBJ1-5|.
TGTGCCAGCAGTTTAATGCTGGGAGGTCAGCCCCAGCATTTT
CASSLMLGGQPQHF
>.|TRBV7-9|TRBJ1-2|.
TGTGCCAGCAGCTTAGGCGCCGGGGGTTTATATGGCTACACCTTC
CASSLGAGGLYGYTF
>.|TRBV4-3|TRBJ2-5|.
TGCGCCAGCAGCCCGGCGGGGGCTGGGACCCAGTACTTC
CASSPAGAGTQYF
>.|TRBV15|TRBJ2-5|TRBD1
TGTGCCACCAGCAGTGACAGGGGAAAGACCCAGTACTTC
CATSSDRGKTQYF